The 12 T cell receptor beta chains below all came from one sample that was sequenced in a study of vaccination and CD4 T cells after COVID-19. No antigen is known for these receptors. At the Johns Hopkins FTIC core, DNA taken from cultured CD4+ T cells was sequenced by way of the Oncomine TCR Beta short-read assay. TCRdb reprocessed the PCR reads via MiXCR and lists one record per CDR3 protein. The table shows approximately 23,000 distinct CDR3 sequences, with approximately 38% occurring only once. The time point is: late sampling 161 to 241 days after vaccination in a few convalescent patients. As to treatment: roughly 11-day PBMC culture with coronavirus spike peptide pools or control peptides (ViraFEST assay). The sequences come from CD4+ T cells from blood, cultured in vitro, collected about 7 months after SARS-CoV-2 vaccination. Every receptor here comes from a human donor who had recovered from COVID-19.

This chain connects TRBV20-1 to TRBJ1-2; 10 bases map to TRBD1. Trimming cost V 6 bases and J 4 bases; bases outside gene matches: 5. Germline lookup yields CDR1 DFQATT and CDR2 SNEGSKA (reference sequence). There are 13 residues in the CDR3. The CDR3 bases are TGCAGTGCAGAGACAGGGGGCGGCTATGGCTACACCTTC. Amino acids: CSAETGGGYGYTF.

This clonotype occurred a few times. The V and J genes are TRBV6-2 or TRBV6-3 and TRBJ1-1, with 7 nucleotides matching TRBD1. CDR3 length: 14 residues. The V gene's germline CDR1 is MNHEY and CDR2 SVGEGT. V shed 2 bases, J shed 1 base, and the junction held 1 base outside the gene matches. CDR3 loop: CASSYGTANTEAFF. CDR3 nucleotide sequence: TGTGCCAGCAGTTACGGGACAGCGAACACTGAAGCTTTCTTT.

This clonotype was found a few times. The chain links TRBV7-2 to TRBJ2-1, with TRBD2 as a possible D gene (5 bases). The germline V gene has CDR1 SGHTA and CDR2 FQGNSA. The ends were cut back, 5 bases at V and 2 bases at J, with 13 bases in the middle. The CDR3 is 15 residues long. The CDR3 DNA sequence: TGTGCCAGCAGCCTCGACTATACCACCTACAATGAGCAGTTCTTC. Residues: CASSLDYTTYNEQFF. Supplemented by reference TRBV7-2 and TRBJ2-1, the full variable domain reads GAGVSQSPSNKVTEKGKDVELRCDPISGHTALYWYRQSLGQGLEFLIYFQGNSAPDKSGLPSDRFSAERTGGSVSTLTIQRTQQEDSAVYLCASSLDYTTYNEQFFGPGTRLTVL.

V usage is TRBV18 and J usage is TRBJ1-6; D gene uncertain. Germline loops: CDR1 KGHSH, CDR2 LQKENI. The CDR3 is 14 residues long. V lost 2 bases, J lost 4 bases, and 6 bases lay in between. The CDR3 bases are TGTGCCAGCTCACCATACGGTTATAATTCACCCCTCCACTTT. Its protein product is CASSPYGYNSPLHF.

The V gene is TRBV11-3, the J gene TRBJ2-5; 7 positions match TRBD1. V lost 3 bases and J lost 1; bases outside the gene matches: 5. CDR1 and CDR2 (germline): SGHNT, YENEEA. CDR3 length: 15 amino acids. CDR3 sequence: CASSFGQALQETQYF. The CDR3 coding sequence is TGTGCCAGCAGCTTTGGACAGGCACTCCAAGAGACCCAGTACTTC.

V and J are TRBV5-1 and TRBJ1-5, with 9 bases matching TRBD1. Germline CDR1 is SGHRS and CDR2 is YFSETQ. V dropped 4 bases and J dropped 7; count of bases not matched to a gene: 6. The CDR3 totals 14 residues. The CDR3, as DNA: TGCGCCAGCAGCATGGGACAGGGAGGACAGCCCCAGCATTTT. Its protein is CASSMGQGGQPQHF.

The chain recombines TRBV7-6 with TRBJ1-1; possible D gene TRBD1, 5 bases. This CDR3 spans 15 amino acids. V lost 4 bases to trimming and J lost 3 bases, with 15 bases between them. From germline, CDR1 is SGHVS and CDR2 FNYEAQ. The CDR3 is CASSSSGFPDTEAFF. CDR3 bases: TGTGCCAGCAGCTCTTCAGGGTTTCCTGACACTGAAGCTTTCTTT.

This clonotype was recorded once. This chain joins TRBV11-2 and TRBJ2-7; D is undetermined. The CDR3 covers 13 residues. In germline, CDR1 is SGHAT, CDR2 FQNNGV. Trimming removed 4 bases from V and 3 bases from J, with 10 bases in between. CDR3 DNA: TGTGCCAGCAGCTATTCGACGGGCTACGAGCAGTACTTC. Its protein is CASSYSTGYEQYF.

This clonotype is termed medium-sized. This chain links TRBV2 with TRBJ2-1; the D gene could be TRBD1 or TRBD2 (5 bases each). V shed 8 bases and J shed 6 bases, with 5 bases lying between them. The CDR3 totals 10 residues. Germline-derived CDR1 and CDR2 are SNHLY and FYNNEI. CDR3 in amino acids: CASGGNEQFF. The CDR3 coding sequence is TGTGCCAGCGGGGGCAATGAGCAGTTCTTC.

The chain has TRBV7-9 and TRBJ2-3; D is perhaps TRBD1 (6 bases). The CDR3 spans 14 residues. The germline V gene has CDR1 SEHNR and CDR2 FQNEAQ (reference sequence). V was cut by 8 bases and J by 5 bases, with 17 bases left in between. The CDR3 DNA is TGTGCCAGCCAACTACAGGGTTCGGGAGATACGCAGTATTTT. It yields the protein CASQLQGSGDTQYF.

This chain joins TRBV20-1 and TRBJ2-7; D is possibly TRBD1 (6 bases). The CDR3 is made up of 12 amino acids. Trimming took off 1 base at V and 4 bases at J, with 8 bases between the two ends. Germline V gene data show CDR1 as DFQATT and CDR2 as SNEGSKA (reference sequence). This CDR3 reads CSARGQEYEQYF. Written as DNA, the CDR3 is TGCAGTGCTAGAGGACAGGAATACGAGCAGTACTTC.

This clonotype was counted only a few times. This chain connects TRBV7-3 to TRBJ2-3; 8 bases align to TRBD2. In germline, CDR1 is SGHTA, CDR2 FQGTGA. J lost 1 base, V lost 5 bases, and 5 bases had no gene match. CDR3 size: 15 residues. CDR3: CASSPGAGGTDTQYF. CDR3 nucleotides: TGTGCCAGCAGCCCAGGAGCGGGGGGCACAGATACGCAGTATTTT.